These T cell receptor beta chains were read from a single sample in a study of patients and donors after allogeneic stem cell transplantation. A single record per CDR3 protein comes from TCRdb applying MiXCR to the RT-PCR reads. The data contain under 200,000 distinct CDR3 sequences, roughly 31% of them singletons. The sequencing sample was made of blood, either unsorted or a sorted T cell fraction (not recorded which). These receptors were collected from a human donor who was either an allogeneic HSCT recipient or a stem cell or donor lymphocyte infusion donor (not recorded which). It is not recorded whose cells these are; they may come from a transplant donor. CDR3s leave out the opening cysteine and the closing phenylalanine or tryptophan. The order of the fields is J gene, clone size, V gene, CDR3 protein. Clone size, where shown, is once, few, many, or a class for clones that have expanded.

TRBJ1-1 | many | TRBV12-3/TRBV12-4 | ASSLFQVNTEAF
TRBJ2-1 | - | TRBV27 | ASSLSWVAVREQF
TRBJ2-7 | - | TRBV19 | ASSMDYEQY
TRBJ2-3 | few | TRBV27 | ASSLSLGNTQY
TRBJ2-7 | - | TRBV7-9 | ASSSIPGTGDGRQY
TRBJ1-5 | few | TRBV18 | ASSPDWNQPQH
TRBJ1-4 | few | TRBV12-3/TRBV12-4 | ASNFWGPNEKLF
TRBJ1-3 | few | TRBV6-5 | ASSPDRGRSHY
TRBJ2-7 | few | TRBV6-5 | ASSYGRDYEQY
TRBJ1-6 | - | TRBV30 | AWTPGQGHRSPLH
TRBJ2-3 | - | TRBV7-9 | ASSLEVDGQY
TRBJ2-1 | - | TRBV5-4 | ASSPLTSLDEQF
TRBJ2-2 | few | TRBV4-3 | ASSQELASRAGELF
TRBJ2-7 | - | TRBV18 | ASSPSDGSYEQY
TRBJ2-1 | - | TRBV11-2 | ASSLSQGNEQF
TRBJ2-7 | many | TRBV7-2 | ASSFAYEQY
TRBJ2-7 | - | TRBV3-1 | ASSVYSYEQY
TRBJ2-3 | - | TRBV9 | ASSAWDRATDTQY
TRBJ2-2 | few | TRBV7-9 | ASSLSGMNTGELF
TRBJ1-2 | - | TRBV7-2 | ASSPRGVSLWGYT
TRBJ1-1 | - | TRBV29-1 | SVAAKMNTEAF
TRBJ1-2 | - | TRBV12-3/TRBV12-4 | ASRNRGVYGYT
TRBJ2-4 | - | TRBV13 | ASSKTPRGKNIQY
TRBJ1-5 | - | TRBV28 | ASSPNRGYQPQH
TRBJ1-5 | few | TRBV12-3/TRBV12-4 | ASSFPSGTGYQPQH
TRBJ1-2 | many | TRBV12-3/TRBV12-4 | ASSFRPYGYT
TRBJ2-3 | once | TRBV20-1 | SLQAGGSDTQY
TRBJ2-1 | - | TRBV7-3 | ASSLGQGAHNEQF
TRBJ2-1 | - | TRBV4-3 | ASSLTITTPGLKDNEQF
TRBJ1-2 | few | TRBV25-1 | ASSESSPNYGYT
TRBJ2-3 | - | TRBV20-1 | SARRVGDTQY